The present entry profiles one TCR beta chain with its context. This sample is drawn from a study of technical replicates of blood from several donors. Repertoires were generated with immunoSEQ multiplex PCR, while TCRdb's copy carries only in-frame clones and drops some. The sample has about 73,000 clones; around 93% are singletons. CDR3 length: 12 amino acids. V lost 7 bases to trimming and J lost 3 bases, with 10 bases between them. Germline values: CDR1 SNHLY, CDR2 FYNNEI. This receptor was taken from a human donor in good health. The sample taken for sequencing was T cells isolated from PBMCs. The chain carries TRBV2 and TRBJ2-7; D is uncertain. CDR3 DNA: TGTGCCAGCATACTACAAGACTACGAGCAGTACTTC. It specifies CASILQDYEQYF.